A selection of T cell receptor beta chains follows, all from one sample in a study of beta chain features in type 1 diabetes. Generated by immunoSEQ multiplex PCR, the TCRdb table keeps only in-frame clones and is missing some. The repertoire includes more than 250,000 clones, about 15% of them detected once, and 0.015% to 0.017% sits in the top ten. The sample comprised naive CD4+ T cells from blood. These receptors originate from a man aged 18 to 29 with type 1 diabetes. Each CDR3 is given with its conserved first and last residue. D genes are given only for firm matches. Only part of the rows carry a size: once, few, many, or a class if the clone is expanded.

v_gene,j_gene,d_gene,abundance,CDR3aa,CDR3nt
TRBV2,TRBJ1-2,-,few,CASSELARGANYGYTF,TGTGCCAGCAGTGAACTTGCCCGGGGGGCGAACTATGGCTACACCTTC
TRBV4-1,TRBJ2-5,TRBD2,few,CASSLWGSAGAVETQYF,TGCGCCAGCAGCCTCTGGGGGTCAGCGGGGGCGGTAGAGACCCAGTACTTC
TRBV29-1,TRBJ2-3,TRBD1,-,CSVGQGAGDTQYF,TGCAGCGTAGGGCAGGGGGCGGGAGATACGCAGTATTTT
TRBV5-6,TRBJ1-1,-,-,CASSLVTPTEAFF,TGTGCCAGCAGCTTGGTGACACCGACTGAAGCTTTCTTT
TRBV4-1,TRBJ1-2,-,few,CASSQDEGSYGYTF,TGCGCCAGCAGCCAAGATGAAGGGAGTTATGGCTACACCTTC
TRBV7-2,TRBJ2-7,TRBD2,-,CASSLKERGRAGGYEQYF,TGTGCCAGCAGCTTAAAGGAAAGGGGGCGAGCGGGGGGGTACGAGCAGTACTTC
TRBV30,TRBJ2-7,-,-,CAWSDGSSSYEQYF,TGTGCCTGGAGTGACGGGTCCTCATCCTACGAGCAGTACTTC
TRBV6-5,TRBJ1-2,TRBD1,once,CASKDRAYGYTF,TGTGCCAGCAAAGACAGGGCGTATGGCTACACCTTC
TRBV28,TRBJ1-2,-,few,CASSLLAGYHYGYTF,TGTGCCAGCAGTTTATTGGCAGGGTATCACTATGGCTACACCTTC
TRBV5-1,TRBJ2-3,TRBD2,few,CASSAGTSGGATDTQYF,TGCGCCAGCAGCGCCGGGACTAGCGGGGGGGCGACAGATACGCAGTATTTT
TRBV30,TRBJ2-3,TRBD2,-,CAWSRERGGADTQYF,TGTGCCTGGAGTCGGGAGCGGGGGGGTGCAGATACGCAGTATTTT
TRBV14,TRBJ2-7,TRBD2,-,CASSQSKGLAGQPSYEQYF,TGTGCCAGCAGCCAGTCAAAGGGACTAGCGGGCCAACCTTCCTACGAGCAGTACTTC
TRBV29-1,TRBJ1-1,TRBD1,-,CSVGVRDRVTEAFF,TGCAGCGTTGGCGTCCGGGACAGGGTCACTGAAGCTTTCTTT
TRBV9,TRBJ2-5,-,-,CASSVGPTGNQETQYF,TGTGCCAGCAGCGTAGGTCCCACGGGGAACCAAGAGACCCAGTACTTC
TRBV7-9,TRBJ1-2,TRBD1,few,CASSPDRESTF,TGTGCCAGCAGCCCGGACAGGGAGAGTACCTTC
TRBV30,TRBJ2-4,TRBD2,-,CAWSHSSGLAGVGRAKNIQYF,TGTGCCTGGAGCCACAGTTCGGGACTAGCGGGAGTGGGTAGGGCCAAAAACATTCAGTACTTC
TRBV5-4,TRBJ2-1,-,few,CASSPRTLSYNEQFF,TGTGCCAGCAGCCCTCGGACTCTCTCCTACAATGAGCAGTTCTTC
TRBV5-1,TRBJ1-2,-,-,CASSPGGRGEGYGYTF,TGCGCCAGCAGCCCCGGGGGAAGGGGCGAAGGCTATGGCTACACCTTC
TRBV25-1,TRBJ2-3,TRBD1,-,CASSGRTGARTDTQYF,TGTGCCAGCAGTGGCCGGACAGGGGCCCGCACAGATACGCAGTATTTT
TRBV18,TRBJ2-3,TRBD2,few,CASSPFPAGDRGQYF,TGTGCCAGCTCACCATTTCCAGCGGGAGATCGCGGGCAGTATTTT
TRBV27,TRBJ2-4,-,-,CASSRHKTGSIAKNIQYF,TGTGCCAGCAGTCGACACAAGACAGGCTCTATCGCCAAAAACATTCAGTACTTC
TRBV27,TRBJ1-2,TRBD1,-,CASRTPGQGIGYTF,TGTGCCAGCAGGACTCCGGGACAGGGTATTGGCTACACCTTC
TRBV30,TRBJ2-3,TRBD1,few,CAWRGTGFRTDTQYF,TGTGCCTGGAGGGGGACAGGGTTTCGGACAGATACGCAGTATTTT
TRBV13,TRBJ2-3,TRBD2,-,CASSSRGLAGTDTQYF,TGTGCCAGCAGCTCTCGCGGGCTAGCGGGAACAGATACGCAGTATTTT
TRBV11-2,TRBJ2-1,-,few,CASRPSRGPSYNEQFF,TGTGCCAGCAGACCCTCGCGGGGGCCCTCCTACAATGAGCAGTTCTTC
TRBV23-1,TRBJ1-4,TRBD1,-,CASSQKVDRGWWKLFF,TGCGCCAGCAGTCAGAAGGTAGACAGGGGGTGGTGGAAACTGTTTTTT
TRBV29-1,TRBJ2-1,TRBD2,few,CSEQRELYNEQFF,TGCAGTGAACAGCGGGAGCTCTACAATGAGCAGTTCTTC
TRBV5-6,TRBJ2-7,-,few,CASQSQAQYEQYF,TGTGCCAGCCAGAGTCAGGCCCAGTACGAGCAGTACTTC
TRBV6-6,TRBJ2-5,-,few,CASSSMPGKETQYF,TGTGCCAGCAGTTCAATGCCGGGGAAAGAGACCCAGTACTTC
TRBV18,TRBJ2-7,-,few,CASSPPAEPEQYF,TGTGCCAGCTCACCCCCGGCGGAGCCGGAGCAGTACTTC
TRBV7-2,TRBJ2-7,TRBD1,-,CASSLRTGGSYEQYF,TGTGCCAGCAGCTTGCGGACAGGGGGCTCCTACGAGCAGTACTTC
TRBV15,TRBJ1-5,-,many,CATQSVNQPQHF,TGTGCCACCCAATCGGTCAATCAGCCCCAGCATTTT
TRBV4-3,TRBJ2-1,TRBD2,few,CASSQAGGGPLGEQFF,TGCGCCAGCAGCCAAGCGGGCGGGGGGCCCCTAGGGGAGCAGTTCTTC
TRBV28,TRBJ1-5,-,few,CASSLLLSNQPQHF,TGTGCCAGCAGTTTATTGTTAAGCAATCAGCCCCAGCATTTT
TRBV30,TRBJ2-5,-,few,CAWAFNSLQETQYF,TGTGCCTGGGCTTTCAACAGCTTACAAGAGACCCAGTACTTC